A selection of T cell receptor beta chains follows, all from one sample in a study of shared clonotypes between healthy human individuals. The method was immunoSEQ multiplex PCR; TCRdb's version includes in-frame clones alone and lacks a portion of them. The table lists around 2,000,000 clones, 85% to 95% of them singletons. Sequenced sample: naive CD8+ T cells from PBMCs. These TCRs come from a man younger than 35 in good health. Some clones in this sample may be carry-over from other donors' samples. The CDR3 runs from the conserved cysteine through the conserved F or W. D genes are given only for firm matches. Clone size is not always given. Where it is, it says once, few, many or a class for expanded clones.

v_gene: TRBV7-9
j_gene: TRBJ2-1
d_gene: .
abundance: .
CDR3aa: CASSDKHIRDWGNNEQFF
CDR3nt: TGTGCCAGCAGCGATAAGCACATCCGGGACTGGGGTAACAATGAGCAGTTCTTC

v_gene: TRBV4-3
j_gene: TRBJ1-5
d_gene: .
abundance: .
CDR3aa: CASSLGDNQPQHF
CDR3nt: TGCGCCAGCAGCCTCGGGGACAATCAGCCCCAGCATTTT

v_gene: TRBV7-2
j_gene: TRBJ1-2
d_gene: .
abundance: .
CDR3aa: CASSFWRVEYGYTF
CDR3nt: TGTGCCAGCAGCTTTTGGAGGGTTGAGTATGGCTACACCTTC

v_gene: TRBV4-1
j_gene: TRBJ2-3
d_gene: .
abundance: .
CDR3aa: CASSHVRSGKGVTDTQYF
CDR3nt: TGCGCCAGCAGCCACGTAAGGTCGGGTAAGGGGGTGACAGATACGCAGTATTTT

v_gene: TRBV11-2
j_gene: TRBJ2-7
d_gene: .
abundance: .
CDR3aa: CASSLASSGYEQYF
CDR3nt: TGTGCCAGCAGCTTGGCCTCCTCGGGCTACGAGCAGTACTTC

v_gene: TRBV5-1
j_gene: TRBJ1-4
d_gene: TRBD1
abundance: once
CDR3aa: CASSAGTGWEKLFF
CDR3nt: TGCGCCAGCAGCGCCGGGACAGGGTGGGAAAAACTGTTTTTT

v_gene: TRBV27
j_gene: TRBJ1-1
d_gene: .
abundance: .
CDR3aa: CASSPDWYTEAFF
CDR3nt: TGTGCCAGCAGCCCAGACTGGTACACTGAAGCTTTCTTT

v_gene: TRBV19
j_gene: TRBJ2-1
d_gene: .
abundance: .
CDR3aa: CASSIAADYNEQFF
CDR3nt: TGTGCCAGTAGTATAGCAGCAGATTACAATGAGCAGTTCTTC

v_gene: TRBV29-1
j_gene: TRBJ1-2
d_gene: .
abundance: .
CDR3aa: CSVETTLKAF
CDR3nt: TGCAGCGTTGAAACGACTCTAAAGGCCTTC

v_gene: TRBV19
j_gene: TRBJ1-1
d_gene: .
abundance: .
CDR3aa: CASSINSMNTEAFF
CDR3nt: TGTGCCAGTAGTATTAACAGCATGAACACTGAAGCTTTCTTT

v_gene: TRBV6-6
j_gene: TRBJ2-7
d_gene: .
abundance: .
CDR3aa: CASTSAFFPGYEQYF
CDR3nt: TGTGCCAGCACCTCCGCCTTTTTTCCAGGTTACGAGCAGTACTTC

v_gene: TRBV30
j_gene: TRBJ2-2
d_gene: .
abundance: .
CDR3aa: CAYQFYTGELFF
CDR3nt: TGTGCCTACCAATTTTATACCGGGGAGCTGTTTTTT

v_gene: TRBV28
j_gene: TRBJ1-1
d_gene: .
abundance: .
CDR3aa: CASSPDLGAPAAFF
CDR3nt: TGTGCCAGCAGTCCAGATTTGGGGGCGCCGGCGGCTTTCTTT

v_gene: TRBV11-2
j_gene: TRBJ2-5
d_gene: .
abundance: .
CDR3aa: CASSSGGTSWQTQYF
CDR3nt: TGTGCCAGCAGCTCCGGGGGCACTAGTTGGCAGACCCAGTACTTC

v_gene: TRBV5-1
j_gene: TRBJ2-2
d_gene: TRBD2
abundance: few
CDR3aa: CASSLAVKSGRRTGELFF
CDR3nt: TGCGCCAGCAGCTTGGCCGTAAAAAGCGGGAGGAGGACCGGGGAGCTGTTTTTT

v_gene: TRBV9
j_gene: TRBJ2-2
d_gene: .
abundance: few
CDR3aa: CASSVGGAGELFF
CDR3nt: TGTGCCAGCAGCGTAGGAGGTGCCGGGGAGCTGTTTTTT

v_gene: TRBV14
j_gene: TRBJ1-1
d_gene: .
abundance: once
CDR3aa: CASSQAKGEGWGTEAFF
CDR3nt: TGTGCCAGCAGCCAAGCCAAGGGCGAGGGGTGGGGCACTGAAGCTTTCTTT

v_gene: TRBV7-9
j_gene: TRBJ1-1
d_gene: .
abundance: .
CDR3aa: CASSSPGGEAFF
CDR3nt: TGTGCCAGCAGCTCCCCCGGGGGTGAAGCTTTCTTT